This T cell receptor (beta chain) originates from a study of blood T cell repertoires in COVID-19. As for the study in general: Sites in the United States, Italy and Spain provided acute and convalescent COVID-19 samples. In each case, the material was cDNA or gDNA derived from T cells, B-cell-depleted T cells, or PBMCs.

CDR3 length equals 13 residues. Germline CDR1 and CDR2: SGHTS and YDEGEE. Deletions cut 2 bases from V and 1 base from J, with 4 bases between. As processed by the authors: The assay estimated nucleated cells by amplifying reference gene primers. Assay: immunoSEQ multiplex PCR; the TCRdb copy retains only in-frame clones and omits some. From that table come the V and J calls and clone size; the DNA was used to work out D and trimming. This table holds 210,000 or so clones, around four fifths found once. This chain connects TRBV5-8 to TRBJ1-5; no definite D call. The TCR originated in a human donor in a cohort sampled during active COVID-19. What was sequenced was peripheral blood. This chain's CDR3 is CASSFRSNQPQHF. As DNA, the CDR3 is TGTGCCAGCAGCTTTAGAAGCAATCAGCCCCAGCATTTT.